The 27 T cell receptor beta chains given below trace back to one sample, sequenced in a study of identical twins. TCRdb re-called the 5' RACE reads with MiXCR, one entry per CDR3 protein. The data show approximately 94,000 distinct CDR3 sequences, less than 6.5% seen once. Sequencing used memory T cells sorted from blood. All receptors come from a woman aged 50 to 60 in good health.

This clonotype was seen many times. This chain uses TRBV20-1 with TRBJ2-7, with D unresolved. Germline-derived CDR1 and CDR2 are DFQATT and SNEGSKA (reference sequence). V was cut by 3 bases and J by 2 bases, with 5 bases left in between. The CDR3 loop spans 11 amino acids. CDR3 sequence: CSASCPYEQYV. CDR3 nucleotides: TGCAGTGCTAGTTGTCCCTACGAGCAGTACGTC.

At least ten counts were recorded for this clonotype. The chain couples TRBV5-1 to TRBJ2-1; TRBD2 is a possible D gene (6 bases). Germline-derived CDR1 and CDR2 are SGHRS and YFSETQ. The CDR3 is 17 residues long. Trimming took off 0 bases at V and 3 bases at J, with 16 bases between the two ends. The CDR3 DNA reads TGCGCCAGCAGCTTGGCCGGGGGTGGGACCTTCTACAATGAGCAGTTCTTC. The encoded protein is CASSLAGGGTFYNEQFF.

The CDR3 loop reads CASSQRLHYEQYV. The DNA for the CDR3 is TGCGCCAGCAGTCAAAGGCTACACTACGAGCAGTACGTC. The V and J genes are TRBV23-1 and TRBJ2-7; D gene unclear. TRBV23-1 carries the ORF label, with uncertain function. V dropped 2 bases and J dropped 3 bases, with 8 bases sitting between them. The CDR3 length is 13 residues.

The chain is built from TRBV20-1 and TRBJ2-5; 9 bases are shared with TRBD1. Germline-derived CDR1 and CDR2 are DFQATT and SNEGSKA (reference sequence). Trimming at V came to 6 bases and at J to 4 bases, leaving 3 bases not matched to a gene. This CDR3 has 12 residues. Here the CDR3 reads CSARQGGETQYF. In DNA form, the CDR3 reads TGCAGTGCAAGACAGGGGGGAGAGACCCAGTACTTC.

This clonotype was picked up many times. J is TRBJ2-1 and V is TRBV10-1, with 10 bases aligning to TRBD2. V was clipped by 5 bases and J by 6 bases; unmatched bases: 7. Per germline, CDR1 WNHNN and CDR2 SYGVQD (reference sequence). CDR3 length: 15 residues. The CDR3 nucleotides read TGCGCCAGCAGTCGTACTAGCGGGAATTCCAATGAGCAGTTCTTC. Translation: CASSRTSGNSNEQFF.

This clonotype was seen ten or more times. J is TRBJ2-5 and V is TRBV14; 11 nucleotides line up with TRBD2. The CDR3 runs 16 residues. In germline, CDR1 is SGHDN, CDR2 FVKESK. The ends lost 1 base at V and 4 bases at J; junction bases unmatched: 5. CDR3 in amino acids: CASSQVSGRAGETQYF. The CDR3 DNA follows: TGTGCCAGCAGCCAAGTTAGCGGGAGGGCCGGAGAGACCCAGTACTTC.

This clonotype occurred many times. The chain employs TRBV10-3 and TRBJ2-1; the D gene could be TRBD1 or TRBD2 (7 bases each). Germline V CDR1 and CDR2: ENHRY, SYGVKD. V lost 8 bases and J 0 bases, leaving 14 bases between the germline ends. The CDR3 runs 15 residues. Here the CDR3 reads CAIGGGGGSYNEQFF. For the CDR3, the DNA is TGTGCCATCGGAGGGGGCGGGGGCTCCTACAATGAGCAGTTCTTC.

Ten or more counts support this clonotype. V usage is TRBV6-2 or TRBV6-3 and J usage is TRBJ1-6, with a tentative D call TRBD1 (5 bases). Trimming cost V 6 bases and J 7 bases, with 10 bases left between them. CDR3 length: 13 residues. CDR1 is MNHEY and CDR2 is SVGEGT in the germline V gene. The DNA of the CDR3 is TGTGCCAGCAGCCGGACATGGAATTCACCCCTCCACTTT. Amino acid sequence: CASSRTWNSPLHF.

This clonotype occurred many times. This chain links TRBV29-1 with TRBJ2-5; 9 positions match TRBD2. Germline CDR1 SQVTM, CDR2 ANQGSEA. CDR3 length equals 13 residues. The trim removed 3 bases at V and 6 bases at J, leaving 5 bases unmatched. CDR3 residues: CSVDSGSKKTQYF. In DNA, the CDR3 is TGCAGCGTTGATAGCGGGAGTAAGAAGACCCAGTACTTC.

This clonotype was recorded many times. The rearrangement joins TRBV5-1 to TRBJ1-6, with D uncertain. The ends were cut back, 10 bases at V and 8 bases at J, with 10 bases in the middle. CDR1 and CDR2 (germline): SGHRS, YFSETQ. The CDR3 is 11 amino acids. The CDR3 loop is CAGGPDSPLHF. In DNA form, the CDR3 reads TGCGCCGGAGGGCCGGATTCACCCCTCCACTTT.

This clonotype counts as medium-sized. This chain uses TRBV29-1 with TRBJ1-1; 7 bases map to TRBD1. The CDR3 consists of 11 residues. Germline CDR1 and CDR2: SQVTM and ANQGSEA. Trimming removed 5 bases from V and 8 bases from J; junction bases left unmatched: 5. CDR3 amino acids: CSVRLQGEAFF. The CDR3 DNA sequence: TGCAGCGTTCGGTTACAGGGGGAAGCTTTCTTT.

A note on this clonotype: A much larger clone differs by one base, so this may be a read error. This CDR3 is missing its conserved last phenylalanine or tryptophan, likely due to a read error. This rearrangement joins TRBV11-2 to TRBJ1-4, with a tentative D call TRBD1 (5 bases). Germline-derived CDR1 and CDR2 are SGHAT and FQNNGV. Trimming took 0 bases from V and 3 from J, leaving 8 bases between them. This CDR3 is built from 15 residues. The CDR3 DNA follows: TGTGCCAGCAGCTTAGATGGGGGGGCTAATGAAAAACTGTTTTCT. Translation: CASSLDGGANEKLFS.

This clonotype was recorded many times. The rearrangement uses TRBV20-1 and TRBJ1-1; D is unclear. The length of the CDR3 is 16 residues. Germline CDR1 reads DFQATT; CDR2 reads SNEGSKA (reference sequence). Trimming cost V 1 base and J 1 base, with 16 bases left between them. CDR3 sequence (DNA): TGCAGTGCTAGAGGAGGCGGAACCCTCCGGAACACTGAAGCTTTCTTT. It encodes CSARGGGTLRNTEAFF.

To note about this clonotype: Because the CDR3 is missing its conserved closing phenylalanine or tryptophan, this is likely a read error. The genes are TRBV7-9 and TRBJ1-1; D unclear. In germline, CDR1 is SEHNR, CDR2 FQNEAQ (reference sequence). The CDR3 has 16 residues. V was shortened by 4 bases and J by 1 base, with 16 bases between the two germline ends. The CDR3 nucleotides are TGTGCCAGCAGCTCCTGGTCCCGAGACACGAACACTGAAGCTTTCTAT. Translating gives CASSSWSRDTNTEAFY.

The sample holds many counts of this clonotype. The chain carries TRBV9 and TRBJ1-1, with unresolved D. Trimming pared 0 bases from V and 3 bases from J, leaving 9 bases between. This CDR3 has 14 amino acids. The germline V gene encodes CDR1 SGDLS and CDR2 YYNGEE. CDR3 region: CASSVGGGYTEAFF. The CDR3 nucleotides read TGTGCCAGCAGCGTAGGGGGAGGTTACACTGAAGCTTTCTTT.

This clonotype has at least ten counts. The chain uses TRBV12-3 or TRBV12-4 and TRBJ2-5; the D gene is possibly TRBD2 (6 bases). The CDR3 spans 15 residues. V was cut by 5 bases and J by 2 bases, with 15 bases left in between. In DNA form, the CDR3 reads TGTGCCAGCAGTCCTCCCGGGACTCGACAAGAGACCCAGTACTTC. Translation gives CASSPPGTRQETQYF.

This clonotype showed up many times. V gene TRBV2 combines with J gene TRBJ2-3; possible D gene TRBD2, 6 bases. The CDR3 has 16 amino acids. Deletions cut 5 bases from V and 0 bases from J, with 15 bases between. CDR1 is SNHLY, CDR2 FYNNEI, per germline. The CDR3 spells CASSPTGLDSTDTQYF. CDR3 DNA sequence: TGTGCCAGCAGTCCAACGGGACTGGATAGCACAGATACGCAGTATTTT. The full variable domain, completed using reference TRBV2 and TRBJ2-3, is EPEVTQTPSHQVTQMGQEVILRCVPISNHLYFYWYRQILGQKVEFLVSFYNNEISEKSEIFDDQFSVERPDGSNFTLKIRSTKLEDSAMYFCASSPTGLDSTDTQYFGPGTRLTVL.

This clonotype was counted between two and nine times. The chain is built from TRBV20-1 and TRBJ1-3; 11 nucleotides align to TRBD1. The CDR3 runs to 16 residues. The V and J ends lost 5 bases and 0 bases, in that order; junction bases with no gene match: 6. Per the germline V gene, CDR1 is DFQATT and CDR2 is SNEGSKA (reference sequence). The CDR3 sequence: CSAVTGTGGSGNTIYF. The CDR3 bases are TGCAGTGCTGTTACCGGGACAGGGGGCTCTGGAAACACCATATATTTT.

CDR3 bases: TGTGCCAGCAGCCTCGCTAGCGGGGTGTACAATGAGCAGTTCTTC. Translating gives CASSLASGVYNEQFF. The gene calls are TRBV3-1 and TRBJ2-1; 9 bases fit TRBD2. Germline loops: CDR1 LGHDT, CDR2 YNNKEL (reference sequence). CDR3 length: 15 residues. After removal of 4 bases from V and 4 bases from J, the junction contained 5 bases not matched to a gene.

This clonotype showed up many times. The chain uses TRBV24-1 and TRBJ2-3, with D perhaps matching TRBD2 (5 bases). The CDR3 length is 16 residues. Trimming took off 0 bases at V and 5 bases at J, with 14 bases between the two ends. The V gene's germline CDR1 is KGHDR and CDR2 SFDVKD. In DNA form, the CDR3 reads TGTGCCACCAGTGATTTGGCGGGTGGCCGGGGAGATACGCAGTATTTT. As protein: CATSDLAGGRGDTQYF.

The sample holds many counts of this clonotype. V usage is TRBV11-2 and J usage is TRBJ2-3, with a tentative D call TRBD2 (6 bases). CDR1 is SGHAT and CDR2 is FQNNGV in the germline V gene. This CDR3 contains 14 residues. Trimming removed 5 bases from V and 7 bases from J, with 16 bases in between. CDR3 DNA: TGTGCCAGCAGCCCGGCGGGGTCCGGGAATACGCAGTATTTT. Its protein product is CASSPAGSGNTQYF.

The table lists this clonotype with many counts. The V and J genes are TRBV5-1 and TRBJ2-1, with TRBD2 matching 8 bases. CDR1 and CDR2 (germline): SGHRS, YFSETQ. The V and J ends lost 2 bases and 9 bases, in that order; junction bases with no gene match: 7. The CDR3 length is 14 residues. This CDR3 is CASSFDSGSVEQFF. In nucleotides, the CDR3 is TGCGCCAGCAGCTTCGACAGCGGGAGTGTTGAGCAGTTCTTC.

V and J are TRBV20-1 and TRBJ2-3; 9 bases align to TRBD2. V dropped 4 bases and J dropped 1; count of bases not matched to a gene: 12. CDR1 is DFQATT and CDR2 is SNEGSKA in the germline V gene (reference sequence). The CDR3 is 17 amino acids. The CDR3: CSAIHLLGGRGTDTQYF. CDR3 nucleotides: TGCAGTGCTATTCACCTCTTAGGCGGGAGGGGCACAGATACGCAGTATTTT.

This chain uses TRBV10-3 with TRBJ2-1; 7 bases map to TRBD2. Germline CDR1 and CDR2: ENHRY and SYGVKD. Trimming took 8 bases from V and 2 from J; bases not matched to a gene: 15. The CDR3 is 17 amino acids. The CDR3 nucleotides read TGTGCCATCGGAAGGACTAGTCGGGAGAGGACCTACAATGAGCAGTTCTTC. Its protein product is CAIGRTSRERTYNEQFF.

This clonotype was detected only a few times. The chain joins TRBV30 to TRBJ2-5; tentative D call: TRBD1 (6 bases). Germline CDR1 reads GTSNPN; CDR2 reads SVGIG (reference sequence). The CDR3 contains 14 residues. V lost 0 bases and J lost 5, with 13 bases in between. CDR3 bases: TGTGCCTGGAGTGTAGGGCAGGGGCACGAGACCCAGTACTTC. Protein product: CAWSVGQGHETQYF.

This clonotype was counted many times. This chain uses TRBV4-2 with TRBJ2-5; D is unresolved. The V end was cut by 2 bases, the J end by 2 bases, with 12 bases between. The CDR3 runs to 15 residues. Germline loops: CDR1 LGHNA, CDR2 YNFKEQ. CDR3 coding DNA: TGTGCCAGCAGCCAATCACTAAGTACACAAGAGACCCAGTACTTC. The encoded protein is CASSQSLSTQETQYF.

This clonotype was seen ten or more times. The chain recombines TRBV2 with TRBJ1-5; D is possibly TRBD1 (5 bases). Germline V gene data show CDR1 as SNHLY and CDR2 as FYNNEI. The length of the CDR3 is 15 residues. The V and J ends lost 1 base and 3 bases respectively, with 10 bases between them. The DNA of the CDR3 is TGTGCCAGCAGTGAAGTATGGGGGACCAATCAGCCCCAGCATTTT. Amino acid sequence: CASSEVWGTNQPQHF.